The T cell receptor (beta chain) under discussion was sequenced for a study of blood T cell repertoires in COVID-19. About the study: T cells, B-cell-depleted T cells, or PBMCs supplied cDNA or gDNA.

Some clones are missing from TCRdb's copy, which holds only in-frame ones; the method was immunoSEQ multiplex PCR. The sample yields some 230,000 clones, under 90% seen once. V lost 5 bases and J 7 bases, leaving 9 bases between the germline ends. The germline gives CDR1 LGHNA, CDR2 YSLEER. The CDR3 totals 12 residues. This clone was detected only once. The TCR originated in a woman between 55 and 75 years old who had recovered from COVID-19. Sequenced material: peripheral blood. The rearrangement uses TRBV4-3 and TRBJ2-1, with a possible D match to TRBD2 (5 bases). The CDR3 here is CASSDEGNEQFF. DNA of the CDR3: TGCGCCAGCAGCGACGAGGGTAATGAGCAGTTCTTC.